A single sample gave rise to the 32 T cell receptor beta chains below, sequenced in a study of blood T cell repertoires in COVID-19. Generated by immunoSEQ multiplex PCR, the TCRdb table keeps only in-frame clones and is missing some. Counted here are under 200,000 clones, about three quarters occurring once; the ten biggest clones make up 7% to 9%. The material sequenced was peripheral blood. Receptors originate from a man aged 55 to 69 with acute or convalescent COVID-19.

The chain carries TRBV30 and TRBJ1-6; 8 bases map to TRBD1. J lost 10 bases, V lost 4 bases, and 15 bases had no gene match. The CDR3 is 16 amino acids. The germline V gene has CDR1 GTSNPN and CDR2 SVGIG (reference sequence). CDR3 nucleotide sequence: TGTGCCTGGAAAGGATCAGGGGGCTTTATTAACTCACCCCTCCACTTT. Translation gives CAWKGSGGFINSPLHF. Supplemented by reference TRBV30 and TRBJ1-6, the full variable domain reads SQTIHQWPATLVQPVGSPLSLECTVEGTSNPNLYWYRQAAGRGLQLLFYSVGIGQISSEVPQNLSASRPQDRQFILSSKKLLLSDSGFYLCAWKGSGGFINSPLHFGNGTRLTVT.

This chain uses TRBV28 with TRBJ2-2; D is possibly TRBD2 (5 bases). There are 16 residues in the CDR3. Germline loops: CDR1 MDHEN, CDR2 SYDVKM. The V end was cut by 5 bases, the J end by 4 bases, with 17 bases between. CDR3 DNA: TGTGCCAGCAGTGGCGCGAGGGTTCTCGGCACCGGGGAGCTGTTTTTT. This codes for CASSGARVLGTGELFF.

This chain uses TRBV11-2 with TRBJ2-1, with TRBD2 identical over 12 bases. The CDR3 spans 16 residues. Germline assignment: CDR1 SGHAT and CDR2 FQNNGV. V dropped 3 bases and J dropped 8; count of bases not matched to a gene: 8. CDR3 sequence (DNA): TGTGCCAGCAGCTTTGCTAGCGGGGGGGCCTATGATGAGCAGTTCTTC. Its protein is CASSFASGGAYDEQFF.

The J gene is TRBJ2-7, the V gene TRBV28; D possibly corresponds to TRBD2 (6 bases). CDR3 length equals 14 residues. The V end was cut by 5 bases, the J end by 0 bases, with 11 bases between. From germline, CDR1 is MDHEN and CDR2 SYDVKM. The CDR3 reads CASSRPGSSYEQYF. In DNA form, the CDR3 reads TGTGCCAGCAGTCGACCCGGGAGCTCCTACGAGCAGTACTTC.

This clone appeared a single time. This chain joins TRBV25-1 and TRBJ1-5, with 8 bases aligning to TRBD1. J gave up 4 bases and V 4 bases, and 3 bases lay outside the gene matches. This CDR3 region has 14 residues. Germline V gives CDR1 MGHDK, CDR2 SYGVNS. This CDR3 is CASSGRQGNQPQHF. CDR3 in DNA: TGTGCCAGCAGTGGAAGACAGGGGAATCAGCCCCAGCATTTT. Looking up the rest from reference TRBV25-1 and TRBJ1-5 gives the full variable domain: EADIYQTPRYLVIGTGKKITLECSQTMGHDKMYWYQQDPGMELHLIHYSYGVNSTEKGDLSSESTVSRIRTEHFPLTLESARPSHTSQYLCASSGRQGNQPQHFGDGTRLSIL.

This chain joins TRBV19 and TRBJ2-6; TRBD1 agrees at 12 bases. In germline, CDR1 is LNHDA, CDR2 SQIVND (reference sequence). CDR3 length: 18 amino acids. Trimming removed 5 bases from V and 3 bases from J; junction bases left unmatched: 8. Written as DNA, the CDR3 is TGTGCCAGTAGTGCCGAGGGACAGGGGGCGAATGGGGCCAACGTCCTGACTTTC. Translated, it gives CASSAEGQGANGANVLTF.

This clone has a single count. This chain connects TRBV19 to TRBJ1-1; no reliable D call. Germline-derived CDR1 and CDR2 are LNHDA and SQIVND (reference sequence). Trimming cost V 6 bases and J 0 bases, with 11 bases left between them. The CDR3 is made up of 14 amino acids. The chain's CDR3 is CASRFTELNTEAFF. CDR3 bases: TGTGCCAGTAGATTTACAGAGTTGAACACTGAAGCTTTCTTT.

The genes are TRBV9 and TRBJ2-7; tentatively, D is TRBD2 (5 bases). V lost 2 bases to trimming and J lost 6 bases, with 6 bases between them. The CDR3 contains 11 residues. Germline values: CDR1 SGDLS, CDR2 YYNGEE. The CDR3 bases are TGTGCCAGCAGCGTGGGGAGCGAGCAGTACTTC. Translation: CASSVGSEQYF.

The rearrangement joins TRBV5-1 to TRBJ1-3, with 7 bases lining up with TRBD1. The germline CDR1 and CDR2 sequences are SGHRS and YFSETQ. The CDR3 consists of 15 residues. The J segment lost 3 bases and the V segment lost 2 bases, leaving 5 bases of the junction unmatched. The DNA of the CDR3 is TGCGCCAGCAGCTTAGGGGGCGCGGTTGGAAACACCATATATTTT. Its protein is CASSLGGAVGNTIYF.

The rearrangement links TRBV7-9 to TRBJ1-2; possible D gene TRBD1, 5 bases. CDR1 SEHNR and CDR2 FQNEAQ come from the germline V gene (reference sequence). The CDR3 is made up of 14 amino acids. Trimming cost V 8 bases and J 4 bases, with 17 bases left between them. CDR3 amino acids: CASDPGQGIYGYTF. The CDR3 nucleotides read TGTGCCAGCGATCCAGGGCAGGGAATCTATGGCTACACCTTC.

The rearrangement joins TRBV7-9 to TRBJ1-4; TRBD1 is a possible D gene (5 bases). Germline CDR1 and CDR2: SEHNR and FQNEAQ (reference sequence). Trimming pared 5 bases from V and 4 bases from J, leaving 11 bases between. The CDR3 spans 14 residues. CDR3: CASSRQNNNEKLFF. Written as DNA, the CDR3 is TGTGCCAGCAGCCGACAGAATAATAATGAAAAACTGTTTTTT.

In DNA, the CDR3 is TGCGCCAGCAGCTGGACAGGGGCGGCTGAAGCTTTCTTT. The encoded protein is CASSWTGAAEAFF. The rearrangement uses TRBV5-1 and TRBJ1-1; 9 bases match TRBD1. Germline CDR1 reads SGHRS; CDR2 reads YFSETQ. The trim removed 3 bases at V and 6 bases at J, leaving 3 bases unmatched. CDR3 length equals 13 residues.

The chain has TRBV28 and TRBJ2-4; D not resolved. The CDR3 is 13 amino acids. The germline V gene has CDR1 MDHEN and CDR2 SYDVKM. With 2 bases removed from V and 9 bases from J, the gap between germline ends came to 11 bases. The CDR3 protein is CASSLNPAPIQYF. In DNA, the CDR3 is TGTGCCAGCAGTTTAAATCCCGCGCCCATTCAGTACTTC. The variable domain in full, with the rest retrieved from reference TRBV28 and TRBJ2-4, is DVKVTQSSRYLVKRTGEKVFLECVQDMDHENMFWYRQDPGLGLRLIYFSYDVKMKEKGDIPEGYSVSREKKERFSLILESASTNQTSMYLCASSLNPAPIQYFGAGTRLSVL.

The chain links TRBV3-1 (or the pseudogene TRBV3-2) to TRBJ1-2; TRBD1 matches 7 bases. The CDR3 contains 16 residues. Germline assignment: CDR1 LGHDT and CDR2 YNNKEL (reference sequence). With V trimmed by 4 bases and J by 7 bases, 15 bases remained unmatched. CDR3 nucleotide sequence: TGTGCCAGCAGCCTAACCACCAGGACAGGAGATACTGGCTACACCTTC. Protein product: CASSLTTRTGDTGYTF.

The table lists this clone with many counts. This chain uses TRBV29-1 with TRBJ2-6, with 14 bases identical to TRBD2. With V trimmed by 4 bases and J by 2 bases, 4 bases remained unmatched. In germline, CDR1 is SQVTM, CDR2 ANQGSEA. The CDR3 runs 17 residues. The CDR3 coding sequence is TGCAGCGTTGCCCGACTAGCGGGGGGGCCTGGGGCCAACGTCCTGACTTTC. Its translation is CSVARLAGGPGANVLTF. The full variable domain, in which reference TRBV29-1 and TRBJ2-6 provide the parts outside the CDR3, is SAVISQKPSRDICQRGTSLTIQCQVDSQVTMMFWYRQQPGQSLTLIATANQGSEATYESGFVIDKFPISRPNLTFSTLTVSNMSPEDSSIYLCSVARLAGGPGANVLTFGAGSRLTVL.

The chain recombines TRBV10-3 with TRBJ1-2, with 7 bases lining up with TRBD1. The CDR3 runs to 15 residues. Germline V gives CDR1 ENHRY, CDR2 SYGVKD. Trimming took 2 bases from V and 8 from J; bases not matched to a gene: 11. The CDR3 DNA reads as TGTGCCATCAGTGAGAATTTACAGGGGTCTAGCGGCTACACCTTC. This codes for CAISENLQGSSGYTF.

This clone was detected only a few times. This sequence joins TRBV6-6 and TRBJ2-5; the D is unclear. The germline V and J ends were trimmed by 5 bases and 2 bases, with 18 bases remaining between them. The CDR3 covers 16 residues. From germline, CDR1 is MNHNY and CDR2 SVGAGI (reference sequence). The CDR3 nucleotides are TGTGCCAGCAGTGCGCTACGATCAGGCGCTCAAGAGACCCAGTACTTC. Amino acid sequence: CASSALRSGAQETQYF.

The V gene is TRBV2, the J gene TRBJ2-5, with 12 bases lining up with TRBD2. CDR3 length: 13 amino acids. The germline gives CDR1 SNHLY, CDR2 FYNNEI. The J segment lost 10 bases and the V segment lost 7 bases, leaving 7 bases of the junction unmatched. The chain's CDR3 is CASMGLAGPIQYF. The CDR3 DNA follows: TGTGCCAGCATGGGACTAGCGGGTCCTATCCAGTACTTC.

The J gene is TRBJ2-5, the V gene TRBV30, with D possibly matching TRBD1 (5 bases). The V end was cut by 0 bases, the J end by 5 bases, with 10 bases between. CDR3 length: 13 amino acids. From germline, CDR1 is GTSNPN and CDR2 SVGIG (reference sequence). The CDR3 sequence: CAWSVRKGETQYF. In nucleotides, the CDR3 is TGTGCCTGGAGTGTAAGAAAGGGGGAGACCCAGTACTTC. The variable domain in full, with the rest retrieved from reference TRBV30 and TRBJ2-5, is SQTIHQWPATLVQPVGSPLSLECTVEGTSNPNLYWYRQAAGRGLQLLFYSVGIGQISSEVPQNLSASRPQDRQFILSSKKLLLSDSGFYLCAWSVRKGETQYFGPGTRLLVL.

This clone was found many times. The gene calls are TRBV12-3 or TRBV12-4 and TRBJ1-1, with D maybe TRBD1 (6 bases). The CDR3 runs to 13 residues. The V gene lost 6 bases and the J gene lost 2 bases, with 10 bases spanning the gap. CDR3 protein: CASSPQGNTEAFF. The CDR3 DNA is TGTGCCAGCAGCCCACAGGGAAACACTGAAGCTTTCTTT.

The rearrangement joins TRBV4-1 to TRBJ1-2; the match to TRBD1 covers 9 bases. This CDR3 has 15 amino acids. In germline, CDR1 is MGHRA, CDR2 YSYEKL. Losses at the gene ends were 6 bases for V and 5 bases for J; bases not matched to a gene: 10. The CDR3, as DNA: TGCGCCAGCAGGCCTACGGGACAGGGACTTTATGGCTACACCTTC. This translates into CASRPTGQGLYGYTF.

The chain has TRBV18 and TRBJ2-5, with TRBD1 matching over 7 bases. The J segment lost 5 bases and the V segment lost 0 bases, leaving 9 bases of the junction unmatched. Germline assignment: CDR1 KGHSH and CDR2 LQKENI. This CDR3 is 16 amino acids long. The CDR3 reads CASSPPSRGRMETQYF. The CDR3 coding sequence is TGTGCCAGCTCACCACCTTCGAGGGGGCGGATGGAGACCCAGTACTTC.

This chain connects TRBV6-5 to TRBJ1-4, with D possibly TRBD1 on 5 matching bases. This CDR3 is 14 amino acids long. Germline CDR1 MNHEY, CDR2 SVGAGI. Trimming left V 6 bases short and J 8 bases short, with 16 bases between. CDR3 loop: CASSPGRVSEKLFF. The CDR3 nucleotides read TGTGCCAGCAGCCCAGGGAGGGTTTCGGAAAAACTGTTTTTT.

The V call is TRBV3-1 (or the pseudogene TRBV3-2), the J call TRBJ2-1; 8 bases map to TRBD1. The V segment lost 5 bases and the J segment 7 bases; nucleotides outside the gene matches: 10. CDR3 length: 15 residues. Germline CDR1 LGHDT, CDR2 YNNKEL (reference sequence). CDR3 bases: TGTGCCAGCAGCGAAACCCTGACAGGGGTTAATGAGCAGTTCTTC. Protein product: CASSETLTGVNEQFF.

This chain links TRBV30 with TRBJ1-1; possible D gene TRBD1, 6 bases. The CDR3 has 13 amino acids. CDR1 is GTSNPN and CDR2 is SVGIG in the germline V gene (reference sequence). The V and J ends lost 0 bases and 4 bases respectively, with 9 bases between them. The CDR3 DNA is TGTGCCTGGAGTGTTACAGGGACCACTGAAGCTTTCTTT. Translated: CAWSVTGTTEAFF.

V gene TRBV9 combines with J gene TRBJ2-5; maybe TRBD2 (6 bases). The germline V gene has CDR1 SGDLS and CDR2 YYNGEE. The V end lost 0 bases, the J end lost 1 base, and 19 bases lay between the germline ends. There are 18 residues in the CDR3. The DNA for the CDR3 is TGTGCCAGCAGCGTAGCAGTGGGGAGGAGGGCCGCCCAAGAGACCCAGTACTTC. This gives the protein CASSVAVGRRAAQETQYF.

The chain combines TRBV29-1 with TRBJ1-2; D is possibly TRBD1 (5 bases). The CDR3 covers 14 residues. Germline V gene data show CDR1 as SQVTM and CDR2 as ANQGSEA. Trimming shortened V by 4 bases and J by 6 bases, and 18 bases separated the two germline ends. The CDR3 DNA sequence: TGCAGCGTTGCTGGGGCCGAAGCCTGGGATGGCTACACCTTC. Translated: CSVAGAEAWDGYTF.

This clone appeared a few times. The chain is built from TRBV25-1 and TRBJ1-2; TRBD1 matches 9 bases. The length of the CDR3 is 14 residues. Germline CDR1 reads MGHDK; CDR2 reads SYGVNS. V was clipped by 6 bases and J by 4 bases; unmatched bases: 6. This CDR3 reads CASREEGQGYGYTF. CDR3 nucleotide sequence: TGTGCCAGCAGAGAGGAGGGACAGGGCTATGGCTACACCTTC.

This clone was seen just once. The J gene is TRBJ2-5, the V gene TRBV18; possible D gene TRBD1, 6 bases. Trimming left V 4 bases short and J 1 base short, with 13 bases between. The V gene's germline CDR1 is KGHSH and CDR2 LQKENI. The CDR3 is 15 residues long. The chain's CDR3 is CASSLMTGFQETQYF. CDR3 in DNA: TGTGCCAGCTCACTGATGACAGGATTCCAAGAGACCCAGTACTTC.

The rearrangement joins TRBV12-3 or TRBV12-4 to TRBJ2-5; maybe TRBD2 (5 bases). This CDR3 has 13 residues. V lost 6 bases to trimming and J lost 5 bases, with 13 bases between them. The CDR3 DNA follows: TGTGCCAGCAGCGAGCTAGCTCGCGAGACCCAGTACTTC. Translating gives CASSELARETQYF.

V usage is TRBV3-1 (or the pseudogene TRBV3-2) and J usage is TRBJ2-7; TRBD1 aligns across 10 bases. V lost 3 bases, J lost 0 bases, and 5 bases stayed unmatched. The germline V gene has CDR1 LGHDT and CDR2 YNNKEL (reference sequence). The CDR3 contains 16 residues. CDR3 in DNA: TGTGCCAGCAGCCATTCGGACAGGGGGAGCTCCTACGAGCAGTACTTC. It yields the protein CASSHSDRGSSYEQYF.

The rearrangement uses TRBV10-1 and TRBJ2-1; 7 nucleotides match TRBD1. The junction had 9 bases not matched to a gene; V was cut back by 3 bases and J by 7 bases. Germline CDR1 WNHNN, CDR2 SYGVQD (reference sequence). The CDR3 is 15 residues long. The chain's CDR3 is CASSEEGTANNEQFF. The CDR3 nucleotides are TGCGCCAGCAGTGAAGAAGGGACAGCAAATAATGAGCAGTTCTTC.